This T cell receptor (beta chain) was sequenced for a study of shared clonotypes between healthy human individuals. CDR1 is MNHEY, CDR2 SMNVEV, per germline (reference sequence). The CDR3 has 16 amino acids. V was pared by 8 bases and J by 5 bases, with 14 bases of the junction left unmatched. Method: immunoSEQ multiplex PCR; TCRdb's copy keeps in-frame clones and lacks some. The repertoire holds a few million clones, with about 92% as singletons. This chain joins TRBV27 and TRBJ2-5, with 10 bases lining up with TRBD1. The sequenced sample was naive CD4+ T cells from PBMCs. Specified subset: CD45RA+ positively selected. This receptor was obtained from a man younger than 35 in good health. Some clones in this sample may be carry-over from other donors' samples. CDR3 in DNA: TGTGCCAGCGGCAAAACCGGGACAGGGGTTGTGGAGACCCAGTACTTC. Protein: CASGKTGTGVVETQYF.